This T cell receptor beta chain originates from a study of TIL therapy for anti-PD-1-resistant metastatic lung cancer (dated by TCRdb to the early 2020s). At the level of the whole study: Among the enrolled patients, the median age was around 54 years (range 38-75), and the median tumor PD-L1 proportion score was under 6.5%. The cohort was predominantly lung adenocarcinoma, with four EGFR-mutant and two ALK-rearranged tumors, and half of patients were current or former smokers. A median non-synonymous tumor mutation burden of roughly 1.4 mutations per megabase was determined across the cohort by whole-exome sequencing. Tumor and peripheral blood T cell receptor beta sequencing was used to track clonotypes across tumor, expanded TIL product and serial blood samples.

The research as a whole found: Clonal turnover during TIL culture was high, and many clones enriched in the product were not detected in the baseline tumor, suggesting clonal contraction rather than faithful expansion. Higher clonality and lower diversity were observed in expanded TIL cultures than in baseline intratumoral T cells (median clonality about 6% vs 30%, p < 0.0001). Because the cohort was highly selected, with more treatment-naive, never-smoker and oncogene-addicted patients than is typical, generalizability is limited. The study protocol defined all tumor marker inferences as exploratory.

TCR beta CDR3 regions were amplified from genomic DNA with the immunoSEQ v3 hsTCRB kit using bias-controlled multiplex PCR. An Illumina NextSeq 500 was used to sequence the TCR libraries, reaching around 2.1 million read pairs at survey level or about 4.5-6 million at deep level. In the authors' own workflow: V, D and J genes were assigned, non-productive sequences were removed, and clonality was reported by immunoSEQ Analyzer software. To compare repertoires between infused TIL and blood, productive Simpson clonality was used along with the Morisita overlap index of productive TRB rearrangements. As stored in TCRdb, this immuneACCESS dataset retains in-frame rearrangements with V and J assigned. A fraction of the clones does not appear; measured against another copy, unresolved V genes explain less than half of the discrepancy, and the remainder lacks a known reason. That table supplies the V and J calls and clone size; D and trimming were determined from the DNA. For this sample the table gives 50,000 or so clones, of which about two thirds were detected only once. Of the sample, about 6% falls within the top ten clones.

The sample's time point label, in plain terms: pre-treatment sample, taken before nivolumab and TIL therapy. Baseline tumor samples were excised metastases, mostly pleural nodules or supraclavicular lymph nodes, from the same resection used to grow TIL. Tumors were collected before any PD-1/PD-L1 blockade, after which patients were given nivolumab, and patients who progressed were given lymphodepletion, an infusion of expanded TIL and IL-2. Between late 2017 and January 2020, a dual-center phase I trial enrolled adults who had stage 4 NSCLC. Samples came from a single-arm, open-label phase I trial of tumor-infiltrating lymphocyte therapy with nivolumab in advanced non-small cell lung cancer. For each resected tumor, portions were snap-frozen in liquid nitrogen and kept at -80 degrees C. Tumor regions of interest were selected on H&E sections using laser-capture macrodissection, ground into around 15 mg aliquots, and extracted using Qiagen Allprep kits.

Concerning this clone: Its antigen is still unknown. There are no base qualities to consult, and no much larger clone falls within one base.

The input for sequencing was tumor tissue, taken at baseline. The sequence came from a person aged 25-85 years with non-small cell lung cancer.

The base sequence is TGTGCCATCAGTGGGACTGTGACCTACGAGCAGTACTTC. Translation gives CAISGTVTYEQYF. The chain was built from TRBV10-3 and TRBJ2-7; the D gene is perhaps TRBD2, on 5 matching bases. Based on the germline V gene, the CDR1 and CDR2 sequences are ENHRY and SYGVKD. V is pared back by 4 bases and J by 2 bases, with 9 bases lying between the germline termini. The CDR3 goes from the cysteine to the phenylalanine over 13 residues. Only the CDR3 region is kept as DNA, spanning 39 bases read in frame from base 1.